This entry lists 9 T cell receptor beta chains sequenced from one sample in a study of cytomegalovirus exposure and HLA in healthy donors. Primers: 60 Vbeta forward and 13 Jbeta reverse. Generated by immunoSEQ multiplex PCR, the TCRdb table keeps only in-frame clones and is missing some. The sample consists of 150,000 to 200,000 clones, roughly 77% of them appearing once. The sequencing input was PBMCs. The receptors originated from a woman aged 35 to 49 in good health and CMV-seropositive.

This sequence joins TRBV5-4 and TRBJ2-7, with 9 bases identical to TRBD1. The CDR3 length is 16 residues. J was trimmed by 2 bases and V by 4 bases; bases with no gene match: 10. The V gene's germline CDR1 is SGHNT and CDR2 YYREEE (reference sequence). The CDR3 loop is CASSPTGQGSTYEQYF. In DNA form, the CDR3 reads TGTGCCAGCAGCCCGACGGGACAGGGATCTACCTACGAGCAGTACTTC.

The chain links TRBV4-1 to TRBJ2-7; possibly TRBD1 for D (5 bases). This CDR3 comprises 15 residues. CDR1 is MGHRA, CDR2 YSYEKL, per germline. V was clipped by 1 base and J by 4 bases, with 14 bases between them. CDR3 sequence: CASSQVYGQLYEQYF. Here the CDR3 DNA reads TGCGCCAGCAGCCAAGTATACGGACAACTATACGAGCAGTACTTC.

Note on this clone: The junction departs from the called germline gene at one end, perhaps through a read error. V gene TRBV7-9 combines with J gene TRBJ2-7; 7 nucleotides line up with TRBD2. The CDR3 totals 14 residues. Germline values: CDR1 SEHNR, CDR2 FQNEAQ (reference sequence). CDR3 sequence (DNA): TGTTCCAGCAGCTGGGGGGGAAAACCCTACGAGCAGTACTTC. Protein sequence: CSSSWGGKPYEQYF.

This clone was found a few times. The chain links TRBV7-8 to TRBJ1-1, with D hard to call. CDR1 is SGHVS, CDR2 FQNEAQ, per germline. The CDR3 spans 14 residues. V lost 1 base and J lost 1, with 7 bases in between. The DNA for the CDR3 is TGTGCCAGCAGCTTAGTCAGACAGAACACTGAAGCTTTCTTT. This encodes CASSLVRQNTEAFF.

A few counts support this clone. The genes are TRBV6-1 and TRBJ1-2; D possibly corresponds to TRBD1 (5 bases). The V gene's germline CDR1 is MNHNS and CDR2 SASEGT. V dropped 0 bases and J dropped 4 bases, with 12 bases sitting between them. The length of the CDR3 is 15 residues. CDR3 sequence reads: CASSEADSLTYGYTF. The DNA for the CDR3 is TGTGCCAGCAGTGAAGCCGACAGTCTAACCTATGGCTACACCTTC.

The rearrangement joins TRBV5-5 to TRBJ2-5, with TRBD1 matching over 9 bases. V shed 4 bases and J 6 bases; nucleotides not matched to a gene: 4. This CDR3 comprises 13 residues. CDR1 and CDR2 from the germline V gene are SGHKS and YYEKEE (reference sequence). The chain's CDR3 is CASSPGQGKTQYF. CDR3 DNA sequence: TGTGCCAGCAGCCCAGGACAGGGGAAGACCCAGTACTTC.

The J gene is TRBJ2-7, the V gene TRBV27; TRBD2 matches 7 bases. The CDR3 length is 13 residues. J gave up 7 bases and V 5 bases, and 8 bases lay outside the gene matches. Per germline, CDR1 MNHEY and CDR2 SMNVEV (reference sequence). DNA for the CDR3: TGTGCCAGCAGTGCTATAGCGGGTGGGGAGCAGTACTTC. Encoded protein: CASSAIAGGEQYF.

The V call is TRBV19, the J call TRBJ1-4; 8 bases match TRBD1. Trimming took 4 bases from V and 5 from J; bases not matched to a gene: 9. The CDR3 has 16 residues. Germline CDR1 and CDR2: LNHDA and SQIVND (reference sequence). The CDR3 spells CASSTPGQGANEKLFF. DNA for the CDR3: TGTGCCAGTAGTACCCCAGGGCAGGGGGCAAATGAAAAACTGTTTTTT.

This sequence joins TRBV27 and TRBJ2-1; 8 bases agree with TRBD2. The CDR3 covers 15 residues. V lost 2 bases to trimming and J lost 8 bases; unmatched junction nucleotides: 8. The germline V gene has CDR1 MNHEY and CDR2 SMNVEV (reference sequence). The DNA for the CDR3 is TGTGCCAGCAGTTTAGTAAGCGGGAGTGGGGATGAGCAGTTCTTC. Protein: CASSLVSGSGDEQFF.